The rows below give T cell receptor beta chains drawn from one sample of a study of cytomegalovirus exposure and HLA in healthy donors. This table comes from immunoSEQ multiplex PCR, and its TCRdb copy is limited to in-frame clones, with some not included. Here the sample table reports 150,000 or so clones. The sample was PBMCs. Receptors were obtained from a woman aged 45-60 years in good health and CMV-seronegative. The CDR3 runs from the conserved cysteine through the conserved F or W. D genes are given only for firm matches.

V gene	D gene	J gene	CDR3 protein	CDR3 DNA
TRBV5-1	TRBD1	TRBJ2-5	CASSSGQGQETQYF	TGCGCCAGCAGCTCCGGACAGGGCCAAGAGACCCAGTACTTC
TRBV10-3	TRBD1	TRBJ2-7	CAISEQGAGEQYF	TGTGCCATCAGTGAGCAGGGGGCAGGCGAGCAGTACTTC
TRBV6-4	.	TRBJ1-2	CASSDSSARTGYNF	TGTGCCAGCAGTGACTCGAGCGCAAGGACTGGCTACAACTTC
TRBV20-1	.	TRBJ1-2	CSPYRVKGYTF	TGCAGTCCCTACCGGGTTAAGGGGTACACCTTC
TRBV19	TRBD1	TRBJ2-7	CASSIVYTDRSYEQYF	TGTGCCAGTAGTATAGTCTATACGGACAGGTCCTACGAGCAGTACTTC
TRBV28	.	TRBJ1-4	CASSLPGDEKLFF	TGTGCCAGCAGTTTACCAGGGGATGAAAAACTGTTTTTT
TRBV5-1	TRBD2	TRBJ2-7	CASSPTTSGRNEQYF	TGCGCCAGCAGCCCCACCACTAGCGGGAGAAACGAGCAGTACTTC
TRBV15	TRBD1	TRBJ1-1	CATSRRQGNDEAFF	TGTGCCACCAGCCGAAGACAGGGGAACGATGAAGCTTTCTTT
TRBV6-4	.	TRBJ2-6	CASSGGHPSGANVLTF	TGTGCCAGCAGTGGGGGACACCCCTCTGGGGCCAACGTCCTGACTTTC
TRBV28	TRBD1	TRBJ1-2	CASRGTVGDYTF	TGTGCCAGCAGAGGGACAGTGGGGGACTACACCTTC
TRBV30	TRBD1	TRBJ2-3	CAWSRKLGQPTDTQYF	TGTGCCTGGAGCCGAAAGCTGGGACAGCCCACAGATACGCAGTATTTT
TRBV7-7	.	TRBJ2-1	CASSSSSSSYNEQFF	TGTGCCAGCAGCTCTAGCTCTAGCTCCTACAATGAGCAGTTCTTC
TRBV27	TRBD1	TRBJ1-2	CASSPWTGGDGYTF	TGTGCCAGCAGTCCTTGGACAGGGGGAGATGGCTACACCTTC
TRBV6-1	.	TRBJ1-2	CASSEIERGSPFF	TGTGCCAGCAGTGAAATAGAAAGGGGCTCTCCCTTCTTC
TRBV19	.	TRBJ2-3	CASSIRGSNTDTQYF	TGTGCCAGTAGTATACGCGGATCGAACACAGATACGCAGTATTTT
TRBV7-9	.	TRBJ2-3	CASSLSSSTDTQYF	TGTGCCAGCAGCTTATCCAGTAGCACAGATACGCAGTATTTT
TRBV5-4	.	TRBJ2-7	CASSLVGGEQYF	TGTGCCAGCAGCTTGGTAGGGGGCGAGCAGTACTTC
TRBV28	.	TRBJ2-5	CASSLLEAQETQYF	TGTGCCAGCAGTTTACTGGAGGCCCAAGAGACCCAGTACTTC
TRBV2	TRBD2	TRBJ2-2	CAGRGSGNTGELFF	TGTGCCGGGAGGGGAAGCGGGAACACCGGGGAGCTGTTTTTT
TRBV6-4	TRBD2	TRBJ2-3	CASSALAGGPDTQYF	TGTGCCAGCAGTGCGCTAGCGGGGGGGCCAGATACGCAGTATTTT
TRBV27	TRBD2	TRBJ2-7	CASSLWGGSSYEQYF	TGTGCCAGCAGTTTATGGGGGGGGTCCTCCTACGAGCAGTACTTC
TRBV5-1	TRBD1	TRBJ2-2	CASAEVRQGPSGELFF	TGCGCCAGCGCGGAGGTGCGACAGGGTCCAAGTGGGGAGCTGTTTTTT
TRBV4-3	.	TRBJ2-1	CASSHGAGASSYNEQFF	TGCGCCAGCAGCCATGGGGCGGGGGCCTCCTCCTACAATGAGCAGTTCTTC
TRBV29-1	TRBD1	TRBJ1-2	CSVVPRGENYGYTF	TGCAGCGTTGTACCCAGGGGGGAAAACTATGGCTACACCTTC
TRBV19	.	TRBJ2-5	CASAASQETQYF	TGTGCCAGTGCGGCTTCCCAAGAGACCCAGTACTTC
TRBV4-2	.	TRBJ1-4	CASSPVGWGLLEKLFF	TGTGCCAGCAGCCCAGTGGGGTGGGGGCTCCTTGAAAAACTGTTTTTT
TRBV10-3	TRBD2	TRBJ2-3	CAISAIGGSGTDTQYF	TGTGCCATCAGTGCTATCGGCGGGAGCGGCACAGATACGCAGTATTTT
TRBV28	TRBD2	TRBJ2-7	CASNERGNSPYEQYF	TGTGCCAGCAATGAGCGGGGGAACTCCCCCTACGAGCAGTACTTC
TRBV27	TRBD1	TRBJ2-7	CASSIRDRVTYEQYF	TGTGCCAGCAGTATCCGGGACAGGGTAACCTACGAGCAGTACTTC
TRBV13	.	TRBJ2-7	CASSLGLGYEQYF	TGTGCCAGCAGCTTAGGCCTAGGTTACGAGCAGTACTTC
TRBV15	TRBD1	TRBJ2-7	CATSTPPRTGGDEQYF	TGTGCCACCAGCACCCCCCCCCGGACAGGGGGCGACGAGCAGTACTTC
TRBV18	TRBD1	TRBJ1-2	CASSPLGTEIYGYTF	TGTGCCAGCTCACCTTTGGGGACAGAGATCTATGGCTACACCTTC
TRBV5-4	.	TRBJ2-3	CASSFDAGRWDTQYF	TGTGCCAGCAGCTTCGATGCGGGACGGTGGGATACGCAGTATTTT
TRBV7-2	.	TRBJ2-5	CASSFSSRKGETQYF	TGTGCCAGCAGTTTCTCGAGCAGGAAGGGGGAGACCCAGTACTTC
TRBV19	TRBD1	TRBJ1-5	CASSLGTGGFDQPQHF	TGTGCCAGTAGTCTCGGGACAGGGGGATTTGATCAGCCCCAGCATTTT
TRBV28	TRBD1	TRBJ1-2	CASSWQGDYGYTF	TGTGCCAGCAGCTGGCAGGGGGATTATGGCTACACCTTC
TRBV6-5	.	TRBJ1-5	CATGNRDQPQHF	TGTGCCACCGGAAACAGGGATCAGCCCCAGCATTTT
TRBV4-2	TRBD2	TRBJ2-3	CASSQEPRLAGGAMGTQYF	TGTGCCAGCAGCCAAGAACCCCGACTAGCGGGGGGTGCGATGGGGACGCAGTATTTT
TRBV11-3	TRBD1	TRBJ2-1	CASSTGVGNEQFF	TGTGCCAGTTCGACAGGGGTAGGGAATGAGCAGTTCTTC
TRBV28	TRBD2	TRBJ2-7	CASSYLGGKNEQYF	TGTGCCAGCAGTTACCTGGGAGGGAAAAACGAGCAGTACTTC
TRBV30	.	TRBJ1-6	CAWSRGGTENSPLHF	TGTGCCTGGAGTAGGGGCGGGACTGAGAATTCACCCCTCCACTTT